The sequence of this T cell receptor beta chain was determined in a study of spatial heterogeneity in lung cancer. For the study at large: An average of more than ten raw reads was observed per unique TCR and UMI combination.

J was trimmed by 12 bases and V by 5 bases; bases with no gene match: 11. In germline, CDR1 is MDHEN, CDR2 SYDVKM. There are 14 residues in the CDR3. Time point given: sample taken at primary tumor resection. There were approximately 69 donors, all of them untreated patients with early-stage non-small cell lung cancer. Whole RNA, isolated from tumor, nontumor lung or frozen PBMC, was sequenced without prior sorting. The presence of a unique molecular identifier marked each TCR cDNA molecule. Using its own MiXCR run on the 5' RACE reads, TCRdb lists one record per CDR3 protein. The sample gives around 45,000 distinct CDR3 sequences, approximately 15% of which show up once; 50% to 70% is in the top ten.

Sequencing used PBMCs, obtained at surgery. The sequence derives from a male donor with early-stage non-small cell lung cancer. This chain connects TRBV28 to TRBJ2-7, with 12 bases aligning to TRBD2. DNA of the CDR3: TGTGCCAGCAGTCCCCGGCCTAGCGGGAGGGTTCGGTACTTC. Its protein is CASSPRPSGRVRYF.